This TCR beta chain is from a study of blood T cells in healthy people across ages. The CDR3 is 15 amino acids. Trimming stripped 10 bases from V and 0 bases from J, with 17 bases between. The V gene's germline CDR1 is SEHNR and CDR2 FQNEAQ (reference sequence). This clonotype was counted between two and nine times. Its target is not known. PCR was performed a second time for roughly 7 to 11 cycles using a sample-barcoded 5' primer and a J-beta primer mix. Tagging of each cDNA molecule was performed by a template-switch adaptor with 12 random nucleotides. In TCRdb, the 5' RACE reads were re-called with MiXCR into one record per CDR3 protein. The sample lists about 1.8 million distinct CDR3 sequences, around 50% occurring once. Study results and caveats: When one million T cells were used, diversity estimates were thought to be underestimates. Relative to aged donors, long-lived donors carried more naive CD4+ cells and displayed higher diversity. Naive T cell percentage strongly correlated with TCR beta diversity.

The V gene is TRBV7-9, the J gene TRBJ2-3; maybe TRBD2 (7 bases). Sample: blood. This TCR was sampled from a woman aged 40 to 50 in good health. DNA of the CDR3: TGTGCCACCAAGTGGGGGGGCCCTAGCACAGATACGCAGTATTTT. It translates to CATKWGGPSTDTQYF.